This T cell receptor (beta chain) was retrieved from a study of T-cell memory formation after mild COVID-19. Study-level findings and limits: Detection of some responders pre-infection suggested pre-existing cross-reactive memory T cells participated. Day 15 to 85 contractors were CD4/CD8 balanced; later expanders leaned CD4+.

Germline V lookup: CDR1 KGHSH, CDR2 LQKENI. J gave up 3 bases and V 4 bases, and 5 bases lay outside the gene matches. This CDR3 spans 16 amino acids. Points on this clonotype: Antigen unknown.

TCRdb ran MiXCR on the 5' RACE reads and lists one entry per CDR3 protein. The sample holds under 650,000 distinct CDR3 sequences, around 17% seen once. Sample: PBMCs or a T cell subset sorted from them (not recorded which). This rearrangement joins TRBV18 to TRBJ2-1; 11 bases map to TRBD2. This sequence originates from an adult woman who had mild COVID-19 (a few samples of this study predate the infection). Cell type and time point are not known. The CDR3 bases are TGTGCCAGCTCACTACTTGGACTAGCGGGCTACAATGAGCAGTTCTTC. Its protein product is CASSLLGLAGYNEQFF.